The entry below describes one T cell receptor (beta chain). As yet, its antigen is unknown. The protocol was immunoSEQ multiplex PCR, while the TCRdb copy is restricted to in-frame clones and leaves out a portion. The table shows 250,000 to 300,000 clones, with 90% to 95% occurring only once. This sample is drawn from a study of T cell responses to AZD1222 COVID-19 vaccine. Study outcomes and limitations: There were mostly white British donors and more females than males, and clonal diversity was possibly underestimated.

Germline lookup yields CDR1 SGHVS and CDR2 FQNEAQ. The junction had 6 bases not matched to a gene; V was cut back by 5 bases and J by 4 bases. The CDR3 is 14 amino acids. The V gene is TRBV7-8, the J gene TRBJ1-2; 8 bases map to TRBD1. Sequences were derived from peripheral blood, sampled 28 days after the second AZD1222 dose. The clonotype comes from an adult who received the AZD1222 COVID-19 vaccine. The chain's CDR3 is CASSPDRGGYGYTF. The CDR3 bases are TGTGCCAGCAGCCCCGACAGGGGCGGCTATGGCTACACCTTC.